The entry below describes one T cell receptor (beta chain). Methods used by the authors: Amplification from reference gene primers served as the basis for estimated nucleated cell counts. TCRdb keeps only in-frame clones here, not all; method: immunoSEQ multiplex PCR. V, J and clone size are taken as reported in that table, and D and trimming were inferred from the DNA itself. Among tens of thousands of clones, approximately 86% were seen once, and the ten largest hold roughly 16%. This sample was included in a study of blood T cell repertoires in COVID-19. On the study more broadly: The samples span acute and convalescent COVID-19 from the United States, Italy and Spain. T cells, B-cell-depleted T cells, or PBMCs supplied cDNA or gDNA.

The junction had 9 bases not matched to a gene; V was cut back by 0 bases and J by 4 bases. CDR3 size: 17 residues. CDR1 is ENHRY, CDR2 SYGVKD, per germline. The chain uses TRBV10-3 and TRBJ1-1; 9 nucleotides align to TRBD1. This sequence was found in an elderly man with active COVID-19. The sample consisted of peripheral blood. This CDR3 is CAISESVTDRGPTEAFF. Here the CDR3 DNA reads TGTGCCATCAGTGAGTCGGTTACGGACAGGGGCCCCACTGAAGCTTTCTTT.